This T cell receptor (beta chain) was sequenced during a study of blood T cell repertoires in COVID-19. In the original processing: Amplification with reference gene primers provided the estimates of nucleated cell counts. The protocol was immunoSEQ multiplex PCR, while the TCRdb copy is restricted to in-frame clones and leaves out a portion. That table gives V, J and clone size, and the DNA gave D and trimming. The sample consists of 200,000 or so clones, under 90% of them appearing once. The material sequenced was peripheral blood. The clonotype comes from an older woman who had recovered from COVID-19.

CDR3 nucleotides: TGTGCCTGGAGTGTACGGATAGGGGGGGCTTCCTACAATGAGCAGTTCTTC. Its translation: CAWSVRIGGASYNEQFF. This chain uses TRBV30 with TRBJ2-1, with D possibly TRBD2 on 7 matching bases. The CDR3 loop spans 17 amino acids. Germline lookup yields CDR1 GTSNPN and CDR2 SVGIG (reference sequence). V shed 0 bases and J shed 1 base, with 16 bases lying between them.